These 27 T cell receptor beta chains came from one sample sequenced in a study of T cells in Graves' hyperthyroidism and ophthalmopathy. RNA transcripts yielded amplified TCR beta CDR3 regions. HTBI primers were the set used in a first-round RT-PCR of the TCR CDR3. One entry per CDR3 protein results from TCRdb running MiXCR on the multiplex PCR reads. The sample includes about 610,000 distinct CDR3 sequences, approximately 16% of them seen just once. The sample comprised blood. The source of these receptors is a woman aged 40 to 55 with Graves' ophthalmopathy.

This clonotype occurred many times. The genes are TRBV6-1 and TRBJ1-5, with a possible D match to TRBD1 (6 bases). V gave up 1 base and J gave up 6 bases, with 16 bases separating them. The germline gives CDR1 MNHNS, CDR2 SASEGT. The CDR3 is made up of 16 amino acids. CDR3 region: CASSEVGTNAGQPQHF. The CDR3 bases are TGTGCCAGCAGTGAAGTTGGGACAAACGCGGGTCAGCCCCAGCATTTT.

The chain couples TRBV5-1 to TRBJ2-1; 8 bases fit TRBD2. Trimming at V came to 7 bases and at J to 7 bases, leaving 13 bases not matched to a gene. The CDR3 sequence is 15 residues long. Germline CDR1 reads SGHRS; CDR2 reads YFSETQ. CDR3 DNA sequence: TGCGCCAGCCACCGGGGCGGGGGGTTTGAGAATGAGCAGTTCTTC. Translating gives CASHRGGGFENEQFF.

J is TRBJ1-5 and V is TRBV5-5, with TRBD1 identical over 7 bases. CDR3 size: 14 residues. The V gene's germline CDR1 is SGHKS and CDR2 YYEKEE (reference sequence). V was pared by 3 bases and J by 5 bases, with 5 bases of the junction left unmatched. The CDR3 coding sequence is TGTGCCAGCAGCTCAGGGGGTTCTGATCAGCCCCAGCATTTT. Protein sequence: CASSSGGSDQPQHF.

At least ten counts were recorded for this clonotype. V and J are TRBV7-9 and TRBJ2-1, with 16 bases lining up with TRBD2. From germline, CDR1 is SEHNR and CDR2 FQNEAQ (reference sequence). The CDR3 consists of 14 residues. Unmatched junction bases numbered 2, after V lost 5 bases and J lost 10 bases. Written as DNA, the CDR3 is TGTGCCAGCAGCAAGGGACTAGCGGGAGGGGAGCAGTTCTTC. Translated, it gives CASSKGLAGGEQFF. Complete variable domain (other parts from reference TRBV7-9 and TRBJ2-1): DTGVSQNPRHKITKRGQNVTFRCDPISEHNRLYWYRQTLGQGPEFLTYFQNEAQLEKSRLLSDRFSAERPKGSFSTLEIQRTEQGDSAMYLCASSKGLAGGEQFFGPGTRLTVL.

This clonotype showed up just a few times. The chain couples TRBV5-1 to TRBJ1-1, with a tentative D call TRBD1 (6 bases). This CDR3 has 13 amino acids. Trimming took 4 bases from V and 11 from J, leaving 18 bases between them. Germline V CDR1 and CDR2: SGHRS, YFSETQ. CDR3 nucleotides: TGCGCCAGCAGCATTGGGGGCCTCTTTAGCGCTTTCTTT. Its translation is CASSIGGLFSAFF.

This clonotype came up many times. The V and J genes are TRBV20-1 and TRBJ2-1; D uncertain. V dropped 0 bases and J dropped 5 bases, with 8 bases sitting between them. The germline CDR1 and CDR2 sequences are DFQATT and SNEGSKA (reference sequence). The CDR3 contains 13 residues. In nucleotides, the CDR3 is TGCAGTGCTAGAGAGGGTTTTAACAATGAGCAGTTCTTC. Translating it yields CSAREGFNNEQFF.

Many counts were recorded for this clonotype. This chain joins TRBV2 and TRBJ2-3; 14 nucleotides line up with TRBD2. Germline CDR1 SNHLY, CDR2 FYNNEI. The CDR3 is 16 residues long. V gave up 4 bases and J gave up 6 bases; unmatched junction bases: 6. CDR3 sequence reads: CASSVGLAGGADTQYF. CDR3 bases: TGTGCCAGCAGTGTTGGACTAGCGGGAGGAGCGGATACGCAGTATTTT.

This clonotype was seen repeatedly, ten times or more. The chain has TRBV2 and TRBJ1-1; a weak D match, TRBD1 (6 bases). This CDR3 region has 14 residues. Per the germline V gene, CDR1 is SNHLY and CDR2 is FYNNEI. The germline V and J ends were trimmed by 3 bases and 5 bases, with 13 bases remaining between them. The CDR3 spells CASSDVDRITEAFF. In DNA, the CDR3 is TGTGCCAGCAGTGATGTAGACAGGATTACTGAAGCTTTCTTT.

The CDR3 is CASSLAGSTNEKLFF. The CDR3 coding sequence is TGTGCCAGCAGCTTAGCGGGGTCCACTAATGAAAAACTGTTTTTT. The V call is TRBV7-9, the J call TRBJ1-4; D not certain. The V end was cut by 0 bases, the J end by 2 bases, with 7 bases between. Germline CDR1 and CDR2: SEHNR and FQNEAQ (reference sequence). CDR3 length: 15 amino acids.

This clonotype has a handful of counts. The rearrangement links TRBV6-1 to TRBJ1-4, with D hard to call. Trimming took off 1 base at V and 8 bases at J, with 17 bases between the two ends. The germline V gene encodes CDR1 MNHNS and CDR2 SASEGT. The length of the CDR3 is 16 residues. This CDR3 reads CASSEGPLLLGEKLFF. The CDR3 nucleotides read TGTGCCAGCAGTGAAGGACCCCTCCTATTGGGCGAAAAACTGTTTTTT.

Worth noting for this clonotype: A read error may explain this, as a much larger clone is one base away. J is TRBJ2-3 and V is TRBV2; 9 nucleotides agree with TRBD2. The junction had 11 bases not matched to a gene; V was cut back by 11 bases and J by 5 bases. The germline V gene has CDR1 SNHLY and CDR2 FYNNEI. The CDR3 totals 14 residues. The CDR3 DNA reads TGTGCCTGCCTCCGGATAGCGGGAGTAGATACGCAGTATTTT. Amino acids: CACLRIAGVDTQYF.

About this clonotype itself: A much larger clone is a single base away; this may be a read error. V is TRBV20-1 and J is TRBJ2-3, with a possible D match to TRBD2 (7 bases). With 1 base removed from V and 5 bases from J, the gap between germline ends came to 13 bases. Germline loops: CDR1 DFQATT, CDR2 SNEGSKA (reference sequence). The CDR3 contains 14 residues. Here the CDR3 reads CSARGGGGLDTQYF. The CDR3 DNA reads TGCAGTGCTAGAGGAGGGGGGGGGCTAGATACGCAGTATTTT.

There are many counts of this clonotype. The genes are TRBV7-9 and TRBJ2-1; TRBD1 matches 7 bases. The CDR3 is 14 residues long. The J segment lost 9 bases and the V segment lost 5 bases, leaving 10 bases of the junction unmatched. The germline CDR1 and CDR2 sequences are SEHNR and FQNEAQ (reference sequence). The CDR3 nucleotides are TGTGCCAGCAGCCGCACAGACAGGGTTACTGAGCAGTTCTTC. Translating gives CASSRTDRVTEQFF.

A word on this clonotype: A single base separates this from a much larger clone, so it may be a read error. The CDR3 sequence: CASSPTRTSADTQYF. The CDR3 DNA reads as TGTGCCAGCAGCCCTACTAGAACTAGCGCAGATACGCAGTATTTT. This chain uses TRBV3-1 with TRBJ2-3; 7 bases map to TRBD2. With 4 bases clipped from V and 4 bases from J, the junction kept 8 bases outside the gene matches. This CDR3 is built from 15 residues. Per germline, CDR1 LGHDT and CDR2 YNNKEL (reference sequence).

The genes are TRBV18 and TRBJ1-1; a weak D match, TRBD1 (5 bases). The germline V gene has CDR1 KGHSH and CDR2 LQKENI. CDR3 length: 18 residues. Deletions cut 2 bases from V and 2 bases from J, with 21 bases between. The CDR3 coding sequence is TGTGCCAGCTCACCATTTCCCAAACAGGTCGGGGGAAACACTGAAGCTTTCTTT. This gives the protein CASSPFPKQVGGNTEAFF.

There are a few counts of this clonotype. This chain uses TRBV18 with TRBJ2-2; D is undetermined. This CDR3 is built from 16 residues. CDR1 is KGHSH and CDR2 is LQKENI in the germline V gene. V was clipped by 4 bases and J by 1 base, with 13 bases between them. The chain's CDR3 is CASSHRNTLNTGELFF. The CDR3, as DNA: TGTGCCAGCTCACACCGCAACACCTTGAACACCGGGGAGCTGTTTTTT.

This clonotype showed up many times. This sequence joins TRBV6-2 or TRBV6-3 and TRBJ1-5; 8 bases fit TRBD1. V lost 4 bases and J lost 0; bases outside the gene matches: 11. Germline CDR1 is MNHEY and CDR2 is SVGEGT. The CDR3 loop spans 18 amino acids. The CDR3 coding sequence is TGTGCCAGCAGTTCGGGATTAGACAGGGGCATTAGCAATCAGCCCCAGCATTTT. Residues: CASSSGLDRGISNQPQHF.

This clonotype showed up just a few times. The gene calls are TRBV24-1 and TRBJ2-2; TRBD1 matches at 11 bases. Germline CDR1 reads KGHDR; CDR2 reads SFDVKD. V shed 5 bases and J 5 bases; nucleotides not matched to a gene: 6. The CDR3 sequence is 16 residues long. The CDR3: CATSGGQGARTGELFF. The CDR3 nucleotides are TGTGCCACCAGTGGAGGACAGGGGGCGCGGACCGGGGAGCTGTTTTTT.

With respect to this clonotype: Lacking the conserved final phenylalanine or tryptophan, this CDR3 likely reflects a read error. The V gene is TRBV19, the J gene TRBJ1-5; TRBD1 agrees at 7 bases. The CDR3 covers 13 residues. The trim removed 5 bases at V and 5 bases at J, leaving 3 bases unmatched. Per the germline V gene, CDR1 is LNHDA and CDR2 is SQIVND (reference sequence). The CDR3: CASSQGGDQPQHV. CDR3 nucleotide sequence: TGTGCCAGTAGTCAAGGGGGCGATCAGCCCCAGCATGTT.

This clonotype was seen a handful of times. This could be a read error, since a much larger clone is one nucleotide away. The gene calls are TRBV2 and TRBJ2-7; TRBD2 agrees at 10 bases. Looked up from germline, CDR1 is SNHLY and CDR2 is FYNNEI. The CDR3 is 15 amino acids. Trimming removed 7 bases from V and 4 bases from J; junction bases left unmatched: 10. In nucleotides, the CDR3 is TGTGCCAGCACCTTGGTACTAGCGGGGAGGTACGAGCAGTACTTC. Residues: CASTLVLAGRYEQYF.

This clonotype has ten or more counts. V usage is TRBV6-1 and J usage is TRBJ2-5; D is uncertain. Germline assignment: CDR1 MNHNS and CDR2 SASEGT. CDR3 length: 13 residues. Trimming shortened V by 7 bases and J by 2 bases, and 11 bases separated the two germline ends. CDR3 residues: CASMREIQETQYF. CDR3 nucleotide sequence: TGTGCCAGCATGCGAGAGATACAAGAGACCCAGTACTTC.

A few counts support this clonotype. This CDR3 is CASSASGRWETQYF. As DNA, the CDR3 is TGTGCCAGCAGTGCCAGCGGGAGATGGGAGACCCAGTACTTC. This rearrangement joins TRBV6-1 to TRBJ2-5; 8 bases align to TRBD2. CDR1 and CDR2 from the germline V gene are MNHNS and SASEGT. The CDR3 contains 14 residues. Unmatched junction bases numbered 6, after V lost 4 bases and J lost 5 bases.

This clonotype came up a few times. This chain joins TRBV5-1 and TRBJ1-4; D ambiguous. V was trimmed by 3 bases and J by 0 bases, leaving 6 bases between them. This CDR3 spans 14 amino acids. Germline V gene data show CDR1 as SGHRS and CDR2 as YFSETQ. For the CDR3, the DNA is TGCGCCAGCAGCTCCGCGCCAACTAATGAAAAACTGTTTTTT. Amino acids: CASSSAPTNEKLFF.

The gene calls are TRBV28 and TRBJ1-4; D gene ambiguous. The V end was cut by 10 bases, the J end by 6 bases, with 15 bases between. Per germline, CDR1 MDHEN and CDR2 SYDVKM. This CDR3 spans 13 amino acids. CDR3 sequence reads: CATSRTIYEKLFF. The CDR3 DNA sequence: TGTGCCACTTCAAGAACTATTTATGAAAAACTGTTTTTT.

This clonotype has ten or more counts. J is TRBJ2-7 and V is TRBV28, with D possibly matching TRBD2 (5 bases). Germline V gene data show CDR1 as MDHEN and CDR2 as SYDVKM. V was clipped by 7 bases and J by 1 base, with 14 bases between them. The length of the CDR3 is 14 residues. The CDR3 nucleotides are TGTGCCAGCACTCGACCTTCGGGATCCTACGAGCAGTACTTC. Protein: CASTRPSGSYEQYF.

This clonotype came up a few times. The gene calls are TRBV19 and TRBJ1-6; D is uncertain. Germline V lookup: CDR1 LNHDA, CDR2 SQIVND (reference sequence). The CDR3 covers 15 residues. Trimming cost V 7 bases and J 4 bases, with 14 bases left between them. Here the CDR3 reads CASTQVGLYNSPLHF. CDR3 in DNA: TGTGCCAGTACCCAAGTAGGTTTATATAATTCACCCCTCCACTTT.

This clonotype was counted at least ten times. The V gene is TRBV7-2, the J gene TRBJ1-5; D remains ambiguous. Germline V gene data show CDR1 as SGHTA and CDR2 as FQGNSA. Trimming left V 2 bases short and J 4 bases short, with 9 bases between. This CDR3 spans 14 amino acids. CDR3 in amino acids: CASSLYDGNQPQHF. As DNA, the CDR3 is TGTGCCAGCAGCTTATACGACGGGAATCAGCCCCAGCATTTT.